These T cell receptor beta chains were read from a single sample in a study of CD8 T cells in ankylosing spondylitis. TCRdb reanalysed the 5' RACE reads using MiXCR and keeps one entry per CDR3 protein. Of some 330,000 distinct CDR3 sequences listed, roughly 8% were seen once; the top ten hold about 14%. The sample consisted of blood, either unsorted or a sorted T cell fraction (not recorded which). These receptors originate from a male donor with ankylosing spondylitis. Both conserved end residues are part of each CDR3. D genes are given only for firm matches. The size of a clone is reported for some rows only, either as once, few or many, or as a class for expanded clones.

V gene: TRBV19
clone size: -
CDR3 length: 14
D gene: -
J gene: TRBJ1-2
CDR3 DNA: TGTGCCAGTAGCGCCGTCGGGACCCCTGATGGCTACACCTTC
CDR3 protein: CASSAVGTPDGYTF

V gene: TRBV12-3/TRBV12-4
clone size: many
CDR3 length: 12
D gene: -
J gene: TRBJ1-2
CDR3 DNA: TGTGCCAGCAGTTTATGGGACTATGGCTACACCTTC
CDR3 protein: CASSLWDYGYTF

V gene: TRBV11-3
clone size: few
CDR3 length: 11
D gene: -
J gene: TRBJ2-2
CDR3 DNA: TGTGCCAGCAGCACAATCGGGGAGCTGTTTTTT
CDR3 protein: CASSTIGELFF

V gene: TRBV4-1
clone size: -
CDR3 length: 16
D gene: TRBD1
J gene: TRBJ1-5
CDR3 DNA: TGCGCCAGCAGCCAAGCGCTTCGGACAGGAGCCGATCCCCAGCATTTT
CDR3 protein: CASSQALRTGADPQHF

V gene: TRBV28
clone size: -
CDR3 length: 15
D gene: TRBD1
J gene: TRBJ2-3
CDR3 DNA: TGTGCCAGCAGCCATCATGGGACAGGGTCAGATACGCAGTATTTT
CDR3 protein: CASSHHGTGSDTQYF

V gene: TRBV29-1
clone size: few
CDR3 length: 13
D gene: -
J gene: TRBJ1-1
CDR3 DNA: TGCAGCGCAATGCCACAGCCGAACACTGAAGCTTTCTTT
CDR3 protein: CSAMPQPNTEAFF

V gene: TRBV5-1
clone size: -
CDR3 length: 15
D gene: TRBD2
J gene: TRBJ2-5
CDR3 DNA: TGCGCCAGCAGCTCGGGAGCGGGAGTAGTAGAGACCCAGTACTTC
CDR3 protein: CASSSGAGVVETQYF

V gene: TRBV29-1
clone size: many
CDR3 length: 14
D gene: -
J gene: TRBJ2-1
CDR3 DNA: TGCAGCGGCTCCAAGGCCGGGGCCGGCAATGAGCAGTTCTTC
CDR3 protein: CSGSKAGAGNEQFF

V gene: TRBV7-6
clone size: few
CDR3 length: 13
D gene: -
J gene: TRBJ2-7
CDR3 DNA: TGTGCCAGCAGCTGGGCAGGGGAGGACGAGCAGTACTTC
CDR3 protein: CASSWAGEDEQYF

V gene: TRBV7-8
clone size: few
CDR3 length: 15
D gene: -
J gene: TRBJ1-5
CDR3 DNA: TGTGCCAGCAGCCTATATGGGCTGAGCAATCAGCCCCAGCATTTT
CDR3 protein: CASSLYGLSNQPQHF

V gene: TRBV11-2
clone size: few
CDR3 length: 17
D gene: TRBD2
J gene: TRBJ2-3
CDR3 DNA: TGTGCCAGCAGCTTAGAGGCCAGCGGGAGTCCCCCAGATACGCAGTATTTT
CDR3 protein: CASSLEASGSPPDTQYF

V gene: TRBV4-3
clone size: many
CDR3 length: 15
D gene: TRBD2
J gene: TRBJ2-1
CDR3 DNA: TGCGCCAGCAGCCAAAGTCTAGCGGGAGTGAATGAGCAGTTCTTC
CDR3 protein: CASSQSLAGVNEQFF

V gene: TRBV7-3
clone size: -
CDR3 length: 16
D gene: -
J gene: TRBJ2-7
CDR3 DNA: TGTGCCAGCAGCCCCCTCGGAGGAGAGGAGGGGTACGAGCAGTACTTC
CDR3 protein: CASSPLGGEEGYEQYF

V gene: TRBV11-3
clone size: -
CDR3 length: 12
D gene: -
J gene: TRBJ2-3
CDR3 DNA: TGTGCCAGCAGCTTAGGGACTGGTACGCAGTATTTT
CDR3 protein: CASSLGTGTQYF

V gene: TRBV12-3/TRBV12-4
clone size: many
CDR3 length: 15
D gene: TRBD2
J gene: TRBJ2-5
CDR3 DNA: TGTGCCAGCAGCTGGACTAGCGGGAGAGTAGAGACCCAGTACTTC
CDR3 protein: CASSWTSGRVETQYF

V gene: TRBV12-3/TRBV12-4
clone size: many
CDR3 length: 13
D gene: -
J gene: TRBJ1-1
CDR3 DNA: TGTGCCAGCAGCCGGTACGGGGTTACTGAAGCTTTCTTT
CDR3 protein: CASSRYGVTEAFF

V gene: TRBV7-2
clone size: many
CDR3 length: 14
D gene: -
J gene: TRBJ1-6
CDR3 DNA: TGTGCCAGCAGCTTAGAGCCGGCCGGGGCACCCCTCCACTTT
CDR3 protein: CASSLEPAGAPLHF

V gene: TRBV4-3
clone size: few
CDR3 length: 15
D gene: -
J gene: TRBJ1-1
CDR3 DNA: TGCGCCAGCAGCCAAGATCAAGGACAGAACACTGAAGCTTTCTTT
CDR3 protein: CASSQDQGQNTEAFF

V gene: TRBV12-5
clone size: -
CDR3 length: 16
D gene: -
J gene: TRBJ2-2
CDR3 DNA: TGTGCTAGTGGTTTGCTTCAGGGTGGATACACCGGGGAGCTGTTTTTT
CDR3 protein: CASGLLQGGYTGELFF

V gene: TRBV29-1
clone size: many
CDR3 length: 13
D gene: TRBD1
J gene: TRBJ1-1
CDR3 DNA: TGCAGCGCCTGGGACAGGGTGAACACTGAAGCTTTCTTT
CDR3 protein: CSAWDRVNTEAFF

V gene: TRBV4-1
clone size: few
CDR3 length: 15
D gene: TRBD1
J gene: TRBJ2-5
CDR3 DNA: TGCGCCAGCAGCCGCTCAGGGGGTGCGGAGGAGACCCAGTACTTC
CDR3 protein: CASSRSGGAEETQYF

V gene: TRBV29-1
clone size: few
CDR3 length: 14
D gene: -
J gene: TRBJ1-3
CDR3 DNA: TGCAGCGTTAAGCGAGACTTGAGTGGAAACACCATATATTTT
CDR3 protein: CSVKRDLSGNTIYF

V gene: TRBV6-1
clone size: many
CDR3 length: 14
D gene: TRBD2
J gene: TRBJ2-3
CDR3 DNA: TGTGCCAGCAAAACCGGGAGGGGACCAGATACGCAGTATTTT
CDR3 protein: CASKTGRGPDTQYF

V gene: TRBV5-1
clone size: few
CDR3 length: 15
D gene: -
J gene: TRBJ1-4
CDR3 DNA: TGCGCCAGCAGCACCGACAGGAAAACTAATGAAAAACTGTTTTTT
CDR3 protein: CASSTDRKTNEKLFF

V gene: TRBV14
clone size: -
CDR3 length: 14
D gene: -
J gene: TRBJ2-1
CDR3 DNA: TGTGCCAGCAGCCAAGAAGGCGGATACAATGAGCAGTTCTTC
CDR3 protein: CASSQEGGYNEQFF

V gene: TRBV12-3/TRBV12-4
clone size: few
CDR3 length: 12
D gene: -
J gene: TRBJ1-6
CDR3 DNA: TGTGCCAGCAGTCCGCCGGGTTCACCCCTCCACTTT
CDR3 protein: CASSPPGSPLHF

V gene: TRBV28
clone size: -
CDR3 length: 13
D gene: -
J gene: TRBJ2-2
CDR3 DNA: TGTGCCAGTGATGTGGGACCCACCGGGGAGCTGTTTTTT
CDR3 protein: CASDVGPTGELFF

V gene: TRBV5-1
clone size: many
CDR3 length: 14
D gene: -
J gene: TRBJ1-2
CDR3 DNA: TGCGCCAGCAGCTTCGCAGAGGTTAACTATGGCTACACCTTC
CDR3 protein: CASSFAEVNYGYTF

V gene: TRBV20-1
clone size: many
CDR3 length: 12
D gene: -
J gene: TRBJ2-7
CDR3 DNA: TGCAGTGCCAGGAGCGGTTCCTACGAGCAGTACTTC
CDR3 protein: CSARSGSYEQYF

V gene: TRBV12-3/TRBV12-4
clone size: many
CDR3 length: 15
D gene: TRBD1
J gene: TRBJ2-1
CDR3 DNA: TGTGCCAGCAGAATATTGGACAGGGATTTGAATGAGCAGTTCTTC
CDR3 protein: CASRILDRDLNEQFF

V gene: TRBV5-1
clone size: few
CDR3 length: 15
D gene: TRBD1
J gene: TRBJ2-1
CDR3 DNA: TGCGCCAGCACCGACAGGGAGCGGTCCTACAATGAGCAGTTCTTC
CDR3 protein: CASTDRERSYNEQFF

V gene: TRBV5-1
clone size: -
CDR3 length: 16
D gene: -
J gene: TRBJ2-3
CDR3 DNA: TGCGCCAGCAGCTTGGGCGGGACCGTCAGCACAGATACGCAGTATTTT
CDR3 protein: CASSLGGTVSTDTQYF

V gene: TRBV7-2
clone size: -
CDR3 length: 17
D gene: -
J gene: TRBJ1-2
CDR3 DNA: TGTGCCAGCAGCTTAGGGTCCTTGATAGGGGAAAGCTATGGCTACACCTTC
CDR3 protein: CASSLGSLIGESYGYTF

V gene: TRBV24-1
clone size: many
CDR3 length: 17
D gene: -
J gene: TRBJ2-1
CDR3 DNA: TGTGCCACCAGTGATGTTAAAGCGGACCACTCCTACAATGAGCAGTTCTTC
CDR3 protein: CATSDVKADHSYNEQFF

V gene: TRBV6-4
clone size: -
CDR3 length: 14
D gene: TRBD2
J gene: TRBJ2-1
CDR3 DNA: TGTGCCAGCTCGACTAGCGGGGGAAACAATGAGCAGTTCTTC
CDR3 protein: CASSTSGGNNEQFF

V gene: TRBV5-1
clone size: few
CDR3 length: 15
D gene: TRBD1
J gene: TRBJ2-3
CDR3 DNA: TGCGCCAGCAGCTTGGCTCAGGGGGCAAGAAATGCGCAGTATTTT
CDR3 protein: CASSLAQGARNAQYF

V gene: TRBV6-2/TRBV6-3
clone size: -
CDR3 length: 13
D gene: TRBD2
J gene: TRBJ2-7
CDR3 DNA: TGTGCCAGCAGAGCGGGACTCGGCGACGAGCAGTACTTC
CDR3 protein: CASRAGLGDEQYF

V gene: TRBV12-3/TRBV12-4
clone size: few
CDR3 length: 13
D gene: -
J gene: TRBJ1-4
CDR3 DNA: TGTGCCAGCAGAACAGCAACTAATGAAAAACTGTTTTTT
CDR3 protein: CASRTATNEKLFF

V gene: TRBV4-1
clone size: few
CDR3 length: 14
D gene: -
J gene: TRBJ2-7
CDR3 DNA: TGCGCCAGCAGCCTAGCGGAGTGGCCCTACGAGCAGTACTTC
CDR3 protein: CASSLAEWPYEQYF

V gene: TRBV6-6
clone size: few
CDR3 length: 13
D gene: -
J gene: TRBJ2-7
CDR3 DNA: TGTGCCAGTGGCTGGGGGCGAGACTACGAGCAGTACTTC
CDR3 protein: CASGWGRDYEQYF

V gene: TRBV6-1
clone size: -
CDR3 length: 14
D gene: TRBD1
J gene: TRBJ2-7
CDR3 DNA: TGTGCCAGCAGTGTCGGACAGGGGGACTACGAGCAGTACTTC
CDR3 protein: CASSVGQGDYEQYF

V gene: TRBV27
clone size: many
CDR3 length: 13
D gene: TRBD1
J gene: TRBJ2-7
CDR3 DNA: TGTGCCAGCAGTCGGACAGGGTTATACGAGCAGTACTTC
CDR3 protein: CASSRTGLYEQYF

V gene: TRBV29-1
clone size: -
CDR3 length: 13
D gene: -
J gene: TRBJ2-5
CDR3 DNA: TGCAGCGTTGATTTCCAGCTCGGAGAGACCCAGTACTTC
CDR3 protein: CSVDFQLGETQYF

V gene: TRBV6-1
clone size: once
CDR3 length: 15
D gene: TRBD1
J gene: TRBJ1-2
CDR3 DNA: TGTGCCAGCAGACTTATCGTGGGACAGGTCTATGGCTACACCTTC
CDR3 protein: CASRLIVGQVYGYTF

V gene: TRBV12-3/TRBV12-4
clone size: many
CDR3 length: 13
D gene: -
J gene: TRBJ2-7
CDR3 DNA: TGTGCCAGCAGTCCCGATAGAGTCTACGAGCAGTACTTC
CDR3 protein: CASSPDRVYEQYF

V gene: TRBV11-2
clone size: many
CDR3 length: 14
D gene: -
J gene: TRBJ2-1
CDR3 DNA: TGTGCCAGCAGCCCCCCGTTAAGACACAATGAGCAGTTCTTC
CDR3 protein: CASSPPLRHNEQFF

V gene: TRBV5-1
clone size: few
CDR3 length: 13
D gene: -
J gene: TRBJ1-5
CDR3 DNA: TGCGCCAGCAGCCGGGACACGAATCAGCCCCAGCATTTT
CDR3 protein: CASSRDTNQPQHF

V gene: TRBV12-3/TRBV12-4
clone size: many
CDR3 length: 13
D gene: -
J gene: TRBJ2-5
CDR3 DNA: TGTGCCAGCAGTACCGGGGTCCTTGAGACCCAGTACTTC
CDR3 protein: CASSTGVLETQYF

V gene: TRBV29-1
clone size: many
CDR3 length: 15
D gene: TRBD1
J gene: TRBJ2-3
CDR3 DNA: TGCAGCGTTCAAGTGTCGCAGGGGGCGGGAGATACGCAGTATTTT
CDR3 protein: CSVQVSQGAGDTQYF

V gene: TRBV6-5
clone size: -
CDR3 length: 14
D gene: -
J gene: TRBJ2-3
CDR3 DNA: TGTGCCAGCAGTTTGTTGGGCCTCACAGATACGCAGTATTTT
CDR3 protein: CASSLLGLTDTQYF

V gene: TRBV6-1
clone size: -
CDR3 length: 15
D gene: TRBD2
J gene: TRBJ2-1
CDR3 DNA: TGTGCCAGCAGCCGCGGTTCTAGCGGGACCAATGAGCAGTTCTTC
CDR3 protein: CASSRGSSGTNEQFF

V gene: TRBV7-9
clone size: -
CDR3 length: 12
D gene: -
J gene: TRBJ2-3
CDR3 DNA: TGTGCCAGCAGAGACTACACAGATACGCAGTATTTT
CDR3 protein: CASRDYTDTQYF

V gene: TRBV7-9
clone size: few
CDR3 length: 12
D gene: -
J gene: TRBJ2-3
CDR3 DNA: TGTGCCAGCAGGGTCGACACAGATACGCAGTATTTT
CDR3 protein: CASRVDTDTQYF

V gene: TRBV7-2
clone size: -
CDR3 length: 12
D gene: -
J gene: TRBJ2-7
CDR3 DNA: TGTGCCAGCAGCTTACGCGTCGGGGAGCAGTACTTC
CDR3 protein: CASSLRVGEQYF

V gene: TRBV7-8
clone size: -
CDR3 length: 14
D gene: TRBD1
J gene: TRBJ1-1
CDR3 DNA: TGTGCCAGCAGCGTAACTCGGGACAGGGTAACAGCTTTCTTT
CDR3 protein: CASSVTRDRVTAFF

V gene: TRBV14
clone size: few
CDR3 length: 12
D gene: -
J gene: TRBJ1-6
CDR3 DNA: TGTGCCAGCAGCCAAGTTAGAGGCCCACTCCACTTT
CDR3 protein: CASSQVRGPLHF